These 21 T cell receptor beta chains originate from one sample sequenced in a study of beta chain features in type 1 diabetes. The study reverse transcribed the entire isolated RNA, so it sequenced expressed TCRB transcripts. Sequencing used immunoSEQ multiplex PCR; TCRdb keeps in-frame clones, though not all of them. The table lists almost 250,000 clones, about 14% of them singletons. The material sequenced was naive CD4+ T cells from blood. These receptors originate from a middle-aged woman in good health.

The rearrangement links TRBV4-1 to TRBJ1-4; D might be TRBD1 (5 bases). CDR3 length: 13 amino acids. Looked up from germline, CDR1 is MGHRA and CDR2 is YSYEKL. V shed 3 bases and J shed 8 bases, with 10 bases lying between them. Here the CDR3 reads CASSQAHREKLFF. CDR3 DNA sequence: TGCGCCAGCAGCCAGGCCCACAGGGAAAAACTGTTTTTT.

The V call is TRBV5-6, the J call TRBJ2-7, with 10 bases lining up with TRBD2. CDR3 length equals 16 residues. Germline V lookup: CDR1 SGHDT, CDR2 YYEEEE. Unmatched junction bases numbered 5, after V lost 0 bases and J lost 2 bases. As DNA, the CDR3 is TGTGCCAGCAGCTTGGTGCTAGCGGGGGCCCCCTACGAGCAGTACTTC. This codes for CASSLVLAGAPYEQYF.

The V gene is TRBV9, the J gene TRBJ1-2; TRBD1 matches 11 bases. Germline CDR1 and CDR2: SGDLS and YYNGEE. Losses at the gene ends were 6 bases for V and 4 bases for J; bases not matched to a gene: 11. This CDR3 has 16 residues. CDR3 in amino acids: CASTLDRGRRSYGYTF. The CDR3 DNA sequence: TGTGCCAGCACGCTGGACAGGGGGCGCCGGAGCTATGGCTACACCTTC.

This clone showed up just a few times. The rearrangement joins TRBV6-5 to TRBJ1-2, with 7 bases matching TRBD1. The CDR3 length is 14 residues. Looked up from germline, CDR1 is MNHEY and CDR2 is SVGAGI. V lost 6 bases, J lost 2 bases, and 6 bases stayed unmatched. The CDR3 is CASRETGKNYGYTF. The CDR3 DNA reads TGTGCCAGCAGGGAGACAGGGAAAAACTATGGCTACACCTTC.

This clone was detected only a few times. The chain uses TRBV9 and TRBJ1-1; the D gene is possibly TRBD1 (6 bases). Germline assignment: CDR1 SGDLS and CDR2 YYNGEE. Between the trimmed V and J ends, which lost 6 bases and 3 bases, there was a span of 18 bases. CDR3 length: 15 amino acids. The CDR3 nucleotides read TGTGCCAGCACCAAAGGGTCAGGGGCGCACACTGAAGCTTTCTTT. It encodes CASTKGSGAHTEAFF.

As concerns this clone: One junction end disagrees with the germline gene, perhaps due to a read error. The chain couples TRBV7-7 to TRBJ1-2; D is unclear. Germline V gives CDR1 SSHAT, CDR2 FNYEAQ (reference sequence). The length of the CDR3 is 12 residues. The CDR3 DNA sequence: TGTGCTAGCAGCCGAGGGAGCTATGGCTACACCTTC. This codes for CASSRGSYGYTF.

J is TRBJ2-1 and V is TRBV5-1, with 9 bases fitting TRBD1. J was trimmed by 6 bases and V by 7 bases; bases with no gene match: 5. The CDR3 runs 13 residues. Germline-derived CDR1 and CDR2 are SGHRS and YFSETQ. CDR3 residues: CASFSTGGNEQFF. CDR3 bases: TGCGCCAGCTTCTCGACAGGGGGCAATGAGCAGTTCTTC.

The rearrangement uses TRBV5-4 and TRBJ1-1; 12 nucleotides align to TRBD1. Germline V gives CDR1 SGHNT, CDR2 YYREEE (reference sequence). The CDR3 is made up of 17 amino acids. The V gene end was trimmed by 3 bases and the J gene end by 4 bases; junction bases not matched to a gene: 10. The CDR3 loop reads CASSSGTGGFLGTEAFF. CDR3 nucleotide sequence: TGTGCCAGCAGCTCCGGGACAGGGGGCTTCTTGGGCACTGAAGCTTTCTTT.

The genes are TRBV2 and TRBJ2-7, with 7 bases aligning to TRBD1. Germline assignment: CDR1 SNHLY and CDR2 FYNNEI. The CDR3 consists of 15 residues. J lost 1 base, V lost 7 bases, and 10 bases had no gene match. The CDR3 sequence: CASTLGQVGSYEQYF. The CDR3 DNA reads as TGTGCCAGCACCCTCGGACAGGTTGGGTCCTACGAGCAGTACTTC.

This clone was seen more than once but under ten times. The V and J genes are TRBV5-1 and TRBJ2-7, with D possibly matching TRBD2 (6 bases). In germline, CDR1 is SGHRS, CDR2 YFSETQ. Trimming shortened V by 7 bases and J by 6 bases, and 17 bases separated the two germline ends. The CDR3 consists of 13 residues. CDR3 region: CASRRDPAFEQYF. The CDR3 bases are TGCGCCAGCCGGCGGGATCCAGCTTTCGAGCAGTACTTC. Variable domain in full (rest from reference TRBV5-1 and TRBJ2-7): KAGVTQTPRYLIKTRGQQVTLSCSPISGHRSVSWYQQTPGQGLQFLFEYFSETQRNKGNFPGRFSGRQFSNSRSEMNVSTLELGDSALYLCASRRDPAFEQYFGPGTRLTVT.

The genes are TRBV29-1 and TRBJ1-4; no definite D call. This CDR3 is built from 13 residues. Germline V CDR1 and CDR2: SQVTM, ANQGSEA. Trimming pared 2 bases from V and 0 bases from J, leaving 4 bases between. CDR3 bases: TGCAGCGTTGAAACATCAACTAATGAAAAACTGTTTTTT. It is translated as CSVETSTNEKLFF.

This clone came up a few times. CDR3 nucleotide sequence: TGTGCCACCAGCAGAGATCGAGTCCAGCGGGGGGGGAATGAGCAGTTCTTC. This encodes CATSRDRVQRGGNEQFF. V is TRBV15 and J is TRBJ2-1; the match to TRBD2 covers 10 bases. V was clipped by 0 bases and J by 7 bases; unmatched bases: 9. CDR1 and CDR2 (germline): LNHNV, YYDKDF (reference sequence). The CDR3 is made up of 17 amino acids.

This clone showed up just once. The CDR3 DNA reads TGCGCCAGCAGCCCGGGACTACAAGAGACCCAGTACTTC. This gives the protein CASSPGLQETQYF. The chain links TRBV5-1 to TRBJ2-5; 7 bases map to TRBD2. Trimming at V came to 4 bases and at J to 2 bases, leaving 2 bases not matched to a gene. CDR3 length equals 13 residues. Germline lookup yields CDR1 SGHRS and CDR2 YFSETQ.

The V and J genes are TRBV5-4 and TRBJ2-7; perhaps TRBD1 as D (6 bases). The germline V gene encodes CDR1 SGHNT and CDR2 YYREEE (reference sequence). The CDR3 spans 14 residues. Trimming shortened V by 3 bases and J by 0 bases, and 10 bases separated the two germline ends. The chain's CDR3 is CASSSLDSSYEQYF. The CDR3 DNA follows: TGTGCCAGCAGCTCGCTGGACAGCTCCTACGAGCAGTACTTC.

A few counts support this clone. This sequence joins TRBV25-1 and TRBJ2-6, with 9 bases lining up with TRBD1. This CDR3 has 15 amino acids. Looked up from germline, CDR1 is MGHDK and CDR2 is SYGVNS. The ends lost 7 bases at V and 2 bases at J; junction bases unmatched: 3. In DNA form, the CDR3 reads TGTGCCAGCACCCGACAGGGGGCTGGGGCCAACGTCCTGACTTTC. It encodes CASTRQGAGANVLTF.

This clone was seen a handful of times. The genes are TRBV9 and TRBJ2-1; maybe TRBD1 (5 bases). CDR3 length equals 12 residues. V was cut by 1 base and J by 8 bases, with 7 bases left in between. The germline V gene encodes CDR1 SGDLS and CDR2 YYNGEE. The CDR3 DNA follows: TGTGCCAGCAGCGTAACCAGGGATGAGCAGTTCTTC. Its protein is CASSVTRDEQFF.

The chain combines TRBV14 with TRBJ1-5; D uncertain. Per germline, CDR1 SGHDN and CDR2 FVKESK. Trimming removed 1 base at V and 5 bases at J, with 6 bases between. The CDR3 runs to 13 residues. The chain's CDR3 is CASSQGVDQPQHF. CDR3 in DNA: TGTGCCAGCAGCCAAGGAGTGGATCAGCCCCAGCATTTT.

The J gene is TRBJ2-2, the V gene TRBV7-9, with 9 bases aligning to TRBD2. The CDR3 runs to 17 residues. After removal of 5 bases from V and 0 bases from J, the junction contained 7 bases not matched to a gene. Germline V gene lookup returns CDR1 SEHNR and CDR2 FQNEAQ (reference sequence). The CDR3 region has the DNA TGTGCCAGCAGCCTGGGGAGCGGGGGGACGAACACCGGGGAGCTGTTTTTT. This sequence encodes CASSLGSGGTNTGELFF.

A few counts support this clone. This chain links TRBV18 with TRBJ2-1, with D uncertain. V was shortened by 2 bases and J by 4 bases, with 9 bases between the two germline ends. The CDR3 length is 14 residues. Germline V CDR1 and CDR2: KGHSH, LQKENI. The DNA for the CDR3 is TGTGCCAGCTCACCAGGTGAGGCTTACAATGAGCAGTTCTTC. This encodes CASSPGEAYNEQFF.

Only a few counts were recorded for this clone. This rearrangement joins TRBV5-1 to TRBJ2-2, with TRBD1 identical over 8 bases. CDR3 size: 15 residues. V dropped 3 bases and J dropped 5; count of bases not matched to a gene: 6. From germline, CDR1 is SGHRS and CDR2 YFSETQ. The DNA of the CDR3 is TGCGCCAGCAGCTCGACAGGGGAGAGAACCGGGGAGCTGTTTTTT. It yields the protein CASSSTGERTGELFF.

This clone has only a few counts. The CDR3 nucleotides read TGTGCCAGCAGCCAAGACACCTCCTACGAGCAGTACTTC. Protein: CASSQDTSYEQYF. J is TRBJ2-7 and V is TRBV6-6; D unclear. Germline loops: CDR1 MNHNY, CDR2 SVGAGI (reference sequence). Trimming pared 6 bases from V and 0 bases from J, leaving 9 bases between. The CDR3 has 13 amino acids.